This TCR beta chain was documented in a study of shared clonotypes between healthy human individuals. The overall study: Researchers drew samples from two women and a few men aged 18 to 49. Regarding the study as a whole: Compared with clonotypes that all four donors shared, non-shared clonotypes had lower generation probabilities. The study drew on few donors, limiting represented genetic and exposure-history diversity.

CD45RO-negative cells were positively selected for CCR7, leaving out terminally differentiated effector memory CD45RA+ cells. The assay was immunoSEQ multiplex PCR, and TCRdb's table has in-frame clones only and misses some. The data show around 600,000 clones, 85% to 95% seen once. Germline CDR1 and CDR2: LNHDA and SQIVND (reference sequence). Trimming shortened V by 8 bases and J by 13 bases, and 18 bases separated the two germline ends. The CDR3 has 12 amino acids. As for this clone: The antigen is undetermined.

V and J are TRBV19 and TRBJ1-5, with D possibly matching TRBD1 (5 bases). The sequenced material came from naive CD8+ T cells sorted from blood. The sequence was obtained from a woman younger than 45 in good health. CDR3 protein: CASHRGGGEQHF. For the CDR3, the DNA is TGTGCCAGTCACAGAGGCGGAGGGGAGCAGCATTTT.